A selection of T cell receptor beta chains follows, all from one sample in a study of T cell repertoires in cytomegalovirus infection. Each CDR3 protein gets one entry after TCRdb re-called the reads with MiXCR. The sample contains hundreds of thousands of distinct CDR3 sequences, around 30% of which appear only once. The antigens of these receptors remain unknown. This sample comprised cultured PBMCs, obtained from culture after CMV antigen stimulation. Receptors originate from a human donor in good health (CMV status not recorded). Some clones in this sample may be carry-over from other donors' samples. Both conserved end residues are part of each CDR3. Some rows mark clone size as missing; the rest say once, few, many or name a class of expanded clone.

>NA|TRBV7-2
CASNLDRHRSQYF
>NA|TRBV20-1
CSAVGRDIENTEAFF
>NA|TRBV10-3
CAIRESVKETQYF
>NA|TRBV28
CASRVDGLNYGYTF
>many|TRBV7-9
CASSSSEEDRGNSFFNEKLFF
>few|TRBV6-1
CASRRYRVEAGANVLTF
>NA|TRBV7-2
CASSHDRDEIGQFF
>NA|TRBV20-1
CSARVGPPYGETQYF
>NA|TRBV12-3/TRBV12-4
CASGAGYLSYTF
>NA|TRBV7-2
CASSLTLAGGPYEQYF
>NA|TRBV19
CASSIVGSGRPRNEQFF
>NA|TRBV7-2
CASSLGLVATGELFF
>NA|TRBV28
CASSTPGGAYEQYF
>NA|TRBV20-1
CSASFLAGVRLNEQFF
>NA|TRBV2
CASSRGRRGYGYTF
>NA|TRBV7-9
CASSTATGRWTEAFF
>NA|TRBV28
CASSFSDRRKQYF
>NA|TRBV6-1
CASSAQWETLSPLHF
>NA|TRBV6-5
CASSYSGSRELFF
>NA|TRBV5-5
CASSVQGPGEQYF
>NA|TRBV12-3/TRBV12-4
CASSGGVTGTDTQYF
>few|TRBV11-2
CASSFVAGAHNEQFF
>NA|TRBV15
CATSKAGRTDTQYF
>NA|TRBV27
CASSRAWRKGTDTQYF
>few|TRBV10-3
CAISARENQPQHF
>few|TRBV12-5
CASGLSLFLRTYQPQHF
>NA|TRBV6-1
CASSKSRDFPYEQYF
>few|TRBV7-8
CASSQMTYTDTQYF
>NA|TRBV7-2
CASSLGGVSHEQYF
>NA|TRBV4-1
CASSRFVGNDPYEQYF
>NA|TRBV7-2
CASSLAPDRGPDEQFF
>NA|TRBV20-1
CSAPQEGWSNQPQHF
>NA|TRBV2
CASKGGGEETQYF
>NA|TRBV29-1
CSVVAGEFYNEQFF
>NA|TRBV28
CASRPYSGGASPLHF
>NA|TRBV19
CASRIAVGTSAYQETQYF
>few|TRBV2
CASSGGTSPYNEQFF